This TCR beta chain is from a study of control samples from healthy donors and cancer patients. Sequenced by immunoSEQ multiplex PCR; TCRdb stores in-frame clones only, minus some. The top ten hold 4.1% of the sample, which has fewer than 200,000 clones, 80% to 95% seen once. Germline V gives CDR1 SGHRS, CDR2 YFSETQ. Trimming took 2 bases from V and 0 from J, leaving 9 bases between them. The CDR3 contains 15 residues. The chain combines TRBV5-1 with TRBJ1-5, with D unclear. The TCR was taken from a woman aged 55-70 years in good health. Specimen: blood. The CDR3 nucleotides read TGCGCCAGCAGCTTAAACGGGCCTAGCAATCAGCCCCAGCATTTT. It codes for CASSLNGPSNQPQHF.